Listed here are 30 T cell receptor beta chains from one sample, sequenced in a study of blood T cell repertoires in COVID-19. The table came from immunoSEQ multiplex PCR; TCRdb's copy has only in-frame clones and leaves some out. This table has 260,000 or so clones, 85% to 90% appearing once. What was sequenced was PBMCs or T cells enriched from blood (not recorded which). All receptors come from a man aged 18 to 29 who had recovered from COVID-19.

The J gene is TRBJ2-6, the V gene TRBV18; D call uncertain. CDR1 and CDR2 (germline): KGHSH, LQKENI. Trimming shortened V by 3 bases and J by 0 bases, and 18 bases separated the two germline ends. This CDR3 comprises 19 residues. CDR3 in amino acids: CASSPVDLIGSSGANVLTF. The CDR3 nucleotides are TGTGCCAGCTCACCCGTTGACTTAATCGGAAGCTCTGGGGCCAACGTCCTGACTTTC.

This chain connects TRBV11-2 to TRBJ2-1, with 13 nucleotides matching TRBD2. V trimming: 5 bases; J trimming: 1 base; junction bases outside the gene matches: 8. CDR1 SGHAT and CDR2 FQNNGV come from the germline V gene. This CDR3 is 18 amino acids long. The CDR3 is CASSARTSGSRSYNEQFF. The DNA for the CDR3 is TGTGCCAGCAGCGCCAGGACTAGCGGGAGTCGGTCCTACAATGAGCAGTTCTTC. Full variable domain (rest looked up from reference TRBV11-2 and TRBJ2-1): EAGVAQSPRYKIIEKRQSVAFWCNPISGHATLYWYQQILGQGPKLLIQFQNNGVVDDSQLPKDRFSAERLKGVDSTLKIQPAKLEDSAVYLCASSARTSGSRSYNEQFFGPGTRLTVL.

The CDR3: CASSQGVTEKLFF. Written as DNA, the CDR3 is TGTGCCAGCTCCCAGGGGGTAACGGAAAAACTGTTTTTT. The genes are TRBV18 and TRBJ1-4, with 7 nucleotides matching TRBD1. The germline V gene has CDR1 KGHSH and CDR2 LQKENI. J lost 8 bases, V lost 6 bases, and 6 bases had no gene match. This CDR3 spans 13 amino acids.

The genes are TRBV4-1 and TRBJ1-4; 8 nucleotides match TRBD1. CDR1 is MGHRA and CDR2 is YSYEKL in the germline V gene. This CDR3 contains 16 residues. Germline trimming cut 1 base from V and 8 bases from J; bases unmatched to any gene: 9. In nucleotides, the CDR3 is TGCGCCAGCAGCCAAGTGAGACAGGGGTCGGGGGAAAAACTGTTTTTT. It translates to CASSQVRQGSGEKLFF.

This clone was counted a single time. This chain connects TRBV28 to TRBJ1-6; TRBD1 is a possible D gene (5 bases). The CDR3 is 16 residues long. Germline assignment: CDR1 MDHEN and CDR2 SYDVKM. Trimming cost V 4 bases and J 7 bases, with 17 bases left between them. The CDR3 protein is CASSSGGGALNSPLHF. CDR3 in DNA: TGTGCCAGCAGTTCCGGTGGAGGGGCGTTGAATTCACCCCTCCACTTT.

The chain has TRBV30 and TRBJ2-5, with 7 bases identical to TRBD1. CDR3 length: 15 amino acids. V shed 5 bases and J 2 bases; nucleotides not matched to a gene: 11. From germline, CDR1 is GTSNPN and CDR2 SVGIG (reference sequence). CDR3 region: CAWGPGQTPQETQYF. As DNA, the CDR3 is TGTGCCTGGGGACCGGGACAGACCCCTCAAGAGACCCAGTACTTC.

The CDR3 DNA reads as TGTGCCACCAGTGCCAGTGGACTGGCAAGAATGACCTCCTACAATGAGCAGTTCTTC. Its translation is CATSASGLARMTSYNEQFF. V usage is TRBV24-1 and J usage is TRBJ2-1; possible D gene TRBD2, 5 bases. The CDR3 contains 19 residues. Trimming stripped 5 bases from V and 0 bases from J, with 22 bases between. Germline V gene sequence: CDR1 KGHDR, CDR2 SFDVKD.

The chain carries TRBV11-2 and TRBJ2-5; no definite D call. Germline CDR1 SGHAT, CDR2 FQNNGV. V dropped 3 bases and J dropped 2 bases, with 10 bases sitting between them. This CDR3 is 14 amino acids long. The CDR3 sequence: CASSFKLQQETQYF. The CDR3, as DNA: TGTGCCAGCAGCTTTAAGTTGCAGCAAGAGACCCAGTACTTC.

The chain links TRBV12-5 to TRBJ2-1, with a possible D match to TRBD1 (6 bases). Trimming took 6 bases from V and 5 from J, leaving 11 bases between them. The V gene's germline CDR1 is LGHNT and CDR2 FRNRAP. The CDR3 totals 13 residues. CDR3 DNA sequence: TGTGCTAGTGGGGCCACAGGGAACAATGAGCAGTTCTTC. Translating gives CASGATGNNEQFF.

This clone was recorded a few times. This sample includes further DNA sequences coding for the same CDR3. The rearrangement joins TRBV28 to TRBJ1-2, with 7 bases matching TRBD1. V shed 5 bases, J shed 8 bases, and the junction held 5 bases outside the gene matches. Germline V gene data show CDR1 as MDHEN and CDR2 as SYDVKM. The CDR3 contains 12 residues. In DNA, the CDR3 is TGTGCCAGCAGTCCCAGGGGGTACGGCTACACCTTC. The encoded protein is CASSPRGYGYTF.

The chain joins TRBV14 to TRBJ1-2; no clear D gene. The V end was cut by 0 bases, the J end by 5 bases, with 16 bases between. The germline V gene has CDR1 SGHDN and CDR2 FVKESK. CDR3 size: 16 residues. This CDR3 reads CASSQEGRYGRYGYTF. CDR3 DNA: TGTGCCAGCAGCCAAGAAGGCAGATACGGCAGGTATGGCTACACCTTC. Looking up the rest from reference TRBV14 and TRBJ1-2 gives the full variable domain: EAGVTQFPSHSVIEKGQTVTLRCDPISGHDNLYWYRRVMGKEIKFLLHFVKESKQDESGMPNNRFLAERTGGTYSTLKVQPAELEDSGVYFCASSQEGRYGRYGYTFGSGTRLTVV.

This clone was counted a few times. An end of the junction differs from the germline gene, which may be a read error. The chain employs TRBV9 and TRBJ2-5; 14 positions match TRBD2. Germline assignment: CDR1 SGDLS and CDR2 YYNGEE. The CDR3 is made up of 14 amino acids. CDR3 nucleotides: TGTGCCAGCAGCGCCACCGGGACTAGCGGGAGCGAGGACTTC. As protein: CASSATGTSGSEDF.

The sample holds a few counts of this clone. The rearrangement links TRBV5-4 to TRBJ2-5; a weak D match, TRBD2 (5 bases). Trimming removed 0 bases from V and 1 base from J, with 7 bases in between. CDR3 length: 14 amino acids. Germline CDR1 is SGHNT and CDR2 is YYREEE (reference sequence). CDR3 DNA: TGTGCCAGCAGCTTGGCGGGGAGCCAAGAGACCCAGTACTTC. Encoded protein: CASSLAGSQETQYF.

The CDR3 sequence: CASSFSDRGAGDTQYF. In DNA form, the CDR3 reads TGTGCCAGCAGCTTCAGTGACAGGGGAGCCGGGGATACGCAGTATTTT. The J gene is TRBJ2-3, the V gene TRBV5-4, with 8 bases lining up with TRBD1. Per germline, CDR1 SGHNT and CDR2 YYREEE (reference sequence). The CDR3 is 16 residues long. V gave up 2 bases and J gave up 6 bases; unmatched junction bases: 11.

V and J are TRBV18 and TRBJ1-1; no definite D call. Trimming cost V 0 bases and J 0 bases, with 5 bases left between them. Germline lookup yields CDR1 KGHSH and CDR2 LQKENI. This CDR3 spans 14 amino acids. Written as DNA, the CDR3 is TGTGCCAGCTCACCACCTGGCCTGAACACTGAAGCTTTCTTT. Residues: CASSPPGLNTEAFF.

On this clone itself: The sample carries other DNA sequences with the same CDR3. The rearrangement links TRBV7-6 to TRBJ1-5; D is possibly TRBD1 (5 bases). Per germline, CDR1 SGHVS and CDR2 FNYEAQ. The length of the CDR3 is 13 residues. Trimming shortened V by 3 bases and J by 3 bases, and 6 bases separated the two germline ends. CDR3 amino acids: CASSLTANQPQHF. The CDR3 DNA reads TGTGCCAGCAGCTTGACAGCCAATCAGCCCCAGCATTTT.

This chain joins TRBV3-1 (or the pseudogene TRBV3-2) and TRBJ1-1, with a weak D call TRBD1 (5 bases). The V end was cut by 1 base, the J end by 2 bases, with 8 bases between. This CDR3 contains 14 residues. Germline values: CDR1 LGHDT, CDR2 YNNKEL (reference sequence). The CDR3 spells CASSQAQGNTEAFF. The CDR3 DNA reads as TGTGCCAGCAGCCAAGCCCAGGGAAACACTGAAGCTTTCTTT.

The genes are TRBV5-1 and TRBJ2-7, with a tentative D call TRBD1 (6 bases). The V end lost 0 bases, the J end lost 5 bases, and 12 bases lay between the germline ends. The CDR3 is made up of 14 amino acids. Germline lookup yields CDR1 SGHRS and CDR2 YFSETQ. The CDR3 protein is CASSLAPDSHEQYF. The CDR3 nucleotides read TGCGCCAGCAGCTTGGCCCCGGACAGCCACGAGCAGTACTTC.

V usage is TRBV10-3 and J usage is TRBJ2-3; TRBD2 is a possible D gene (6 bases). CDR3 length: 13 amino acids. Germline V CDR1 and CDR2: ENHRY, SYGVKD. Trimming took 8 bases from V and 1 from J, leaving 10 bases between them. This CDR3 is CAIGLAGTDTQYF. The CDR3 region has the DNA TGTGCCATCGGGTTAGCGGGCACAGATACGCAGTATTTT.

The CDR3 is CASSPSGSGELKQFF. CDR3 DNA: TGTGCCAGCAGCCCGTCCGGTAGCGGCGAGCTCAAGCAGTTCTTC. The gene calls are TRBV5-6 and TRBJ2-1; maybe TRBD2 (6 bases). Trimming stripped 4 bases from V and 11 bases from J, with 22 bases between. The CDR3 loop spans 15 amino acids. Germline CDR1 is SGHDT and CDR2 is YYEEEE.

The CDR3 loop reads CASSFGTGVFTEAFF. The CDR3 DNA follows: TGTGCCAGCAGCTTTGGGACAGGGGTATTCACTGAAGCTTTCTTT. The V and J genes are TRBV7-8 and TRBJ1-1; 10 bases are shared with TRBD1. The CDR3 is 15 residues long. Germline CDR1 is SGHVS and CDR2 is FQNEAQ. The J segment lost 4 bases and the V segment lost 3 bases, leaving 5 bases of the junction unmatched.

The gene calls are TRBV4-2 and TRBJ1-1; D not resolved. V was shortened by 1 base and J by 5 bases, with 14 bases between the two germline ends. The CDR3 is 15 amino acids. The V gene's germline CDR1 is LGHNA and CDR2 YNFKEQ. Here the CDR3 reads CASSQGIAPETEAFF. CDR3 DNA: TGTGCCAGCAGCCAAGGTATAGCCCCGGAGACTGAAGCTTTCTTT.

CDR3 in amino acids: CASSLGGARGADTQYF. As DNA, the CDR3 is TGTGCCAGTAGCCTGGGAGGGGCGCGGGGGGCAGATACGCAGTATTTT. The chain has TRBV19 and TRBJ2-3; the match to TRBD2 covers 8 bases. Germline V gene lookup returns CDR1 LNHDA and CDR2 SQIVND (reference sequence). V shed 6 bases and J 4 bases; nucleotides not matched to a gene: 12. The CDR3 loop spans 16 amino acids.

The chain carries TRBV28 and TRBJ2-7, with TRBD2 matching 8 bases. The CDR3 runs to 15 residues. J was trimmed by 1 base and V by 10 bases; bases with no gene match: 12. Germline CDR1 reads MDHEN; CDR2 reads SYDVKM. CDR3 loop: CATESGASGSYEQYF. The CDR3 DNA sequence: TGTGCCACAGAATCTGGGGCTAGCGGGTCCTACGAGCAGTACTTC. The full variable domain, with the rest looked up from reference TRBV28 and TRBJ2-7, is DVKVTQSSRYLVKRTGEKVFLECVQDMDHENMFWYRQDPGLGLRLIYFSYDVKMKEKGDIPEGYSVSREKKERFSLILESASTNQTSMYLCATESGASGSYEQYFGPGTRLTVT.

The J gene is TRBJ1-2, the V gene TRBV11-3, with 9 bases fitting TRBD1. The CDR3 is 13 residues long. V shed 5 bases, J shed 7 bases, and the junction held 5 bases outside the gene matches. CDR1 and CDR2 (germline): SGHNT, YENEEA. CDR3 amino acids: CASSADRGSGYTF. The CDR3 DNA reads TGTGCCAGCAGCGCGGACAGGGGTAGTGGCTACACCTTC.

The CDR3 DNA is TGTGCCAGCAGTGAACTCCTAGCGGTGGGTTTGGATACGCAGTATTTT. Its translation is CASSELLAVGLDTQYF. The chain couples TRBV2 to TRBJ2-3; TRBD2 agrees at 7 bases. Unmatched junction bases numbered 11, after V lost 2 bases and J lost 6 bases. Germline lookup yields CDR1 SNHLY and CDR2 FYNNEI. This CDR3 is built from 16 residues.

A few counts support this clone. V usage is TRBV20-1 and J usage is TRBJ2-1, with D hard to call. This CDR3 has 12 amino acids. The V end lost 3 bases, the J end lost 6 bases, and 9 bases lay between the germline ends. The germline V gene has CDR1 DFQATT and CDR2 SNEGSKA (reference sequence). The CDR3 loop reads CSASLPVNEQFF. CDR3 nucleotides: TGCAGTGCTAGTCTACCCGTCAATGAGCAGTTCTTC.

V and J are TRBV30 and TRBJ2-5; 7 bases map to TRBD2. CDR1 GTSNPN and CDR2 SVGIG come from the germline V gene (reference sequence). The trim removed 1 base at V and 4 bases at J, leaving 3 bases unmatched. The CDR3 contains 13 residues. CDR3 DNA sequence: TGTGCCTGGAGTGGCGGGAGCTTAGAGACCCAGTACTTC. This encodes CAWSGGSLETQYF. Full variable domain (remainder filled in from reference TRBV30 and TRBJ2-5): SQTIHQWPATLVQPVGSPLSLECTVEGTSNPNLYWYRQAAGRGLQLLFYSVGIGQISSEVPQNLSASRPQDRQFILSSKKLLLSDSGFYLCAWSGGSLETQYFGPGTRLLVL.

The chain carries TRBV6-1 and TRBJ1-5, with 7 bases aligning to TRBD1. The junction had 2 bases not matched to a gene; V was cut back by 3 bases and J by 6 bases. The CDR3 loop spans 13 amino acids. Germline CDR1 is MNHNS and CDR2 is SASEGT. For the CDR3, the DNA is TGTGCCAGCAGTGAGACAGGGCGTCAGCCCCAGCATTTT. It yields the protein CASSETGRQPQHF.

V gene TRBV6-5 combines with J gene TRBJ2-6; D not certain. CDR3 length: 15 residues. Germline V CDR1 and CDR2: MNHEY, SVGAGI. V lost 6 bases, J lost 0 bases, and 9 bases lay in between. This CDR3 reads CASRRPSSGANVLTF. In DNA, the CDR3 is TGTGCCAGCAGGAGGCCTTCCTCTGGGGCCAACGTCCTGACTTTC.